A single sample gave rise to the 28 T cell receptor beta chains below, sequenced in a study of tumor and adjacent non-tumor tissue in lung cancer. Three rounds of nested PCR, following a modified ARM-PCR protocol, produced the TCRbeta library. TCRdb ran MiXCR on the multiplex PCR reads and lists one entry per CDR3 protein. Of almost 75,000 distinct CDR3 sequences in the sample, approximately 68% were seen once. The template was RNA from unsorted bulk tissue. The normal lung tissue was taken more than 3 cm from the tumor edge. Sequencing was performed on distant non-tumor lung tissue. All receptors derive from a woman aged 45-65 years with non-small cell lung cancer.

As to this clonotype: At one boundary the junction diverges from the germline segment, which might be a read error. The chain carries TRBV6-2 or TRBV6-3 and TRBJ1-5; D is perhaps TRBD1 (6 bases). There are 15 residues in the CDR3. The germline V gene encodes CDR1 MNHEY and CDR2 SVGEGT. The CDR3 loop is CASSSRDRYNQHQHF. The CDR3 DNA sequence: TGTGCCAGCAGTTCTCGCGACAGGTACAATCAGCACCAGCATTTT.

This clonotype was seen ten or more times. The CDR3 loop reads CASSKKGQNEKLFF. The CDR3, as DNA: TGTGCCAGCAGTAAGAAGGGGCAGAATGAAAAACTGTTTTTT. The chain uses TRBV6-2 or TRBV6-3 and TRBJ1-4; maybe TRBD1 (5 bases). V lost 5 bases and J 5 bases, leaving 12 bases between the germline ends. Germline-derived CDR1 and CDR2 are MNHEY and SVGEGT. The CDR3 totals 14 residues.

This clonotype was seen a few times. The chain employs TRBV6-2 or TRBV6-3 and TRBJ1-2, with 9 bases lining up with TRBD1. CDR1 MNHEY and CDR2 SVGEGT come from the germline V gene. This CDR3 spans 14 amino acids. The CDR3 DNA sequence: TGTGTCAATAGCCGCGGACAGGGGCAGGATGGCTACACCTTC. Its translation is CVNSRGQGQDGYTF.

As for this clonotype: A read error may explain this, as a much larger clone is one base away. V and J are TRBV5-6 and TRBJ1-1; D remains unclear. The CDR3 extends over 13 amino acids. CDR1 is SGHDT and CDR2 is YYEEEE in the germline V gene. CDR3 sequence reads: CTSSSPMNTEAFF. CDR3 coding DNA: TGTACCAGCTCCAGTCCCATGAACACTGAAGCTTTCTTT.

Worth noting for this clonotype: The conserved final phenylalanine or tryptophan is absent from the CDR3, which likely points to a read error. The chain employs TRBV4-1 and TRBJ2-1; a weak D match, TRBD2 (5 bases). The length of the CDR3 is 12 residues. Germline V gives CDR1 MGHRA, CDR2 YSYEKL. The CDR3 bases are TGCGCCACCAGCCAAGGGAGAGCTGAGCAGTTCTTG. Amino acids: CATSQGRAEQFL.

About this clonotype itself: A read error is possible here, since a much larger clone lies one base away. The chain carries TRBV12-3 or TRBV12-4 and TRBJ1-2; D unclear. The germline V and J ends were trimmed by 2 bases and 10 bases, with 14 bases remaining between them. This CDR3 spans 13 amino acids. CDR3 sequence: CASSLQTLSDYTF. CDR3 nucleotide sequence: TGTGCCAGCAGTTTACAAACCCTCTCTGACTACACCTTC.

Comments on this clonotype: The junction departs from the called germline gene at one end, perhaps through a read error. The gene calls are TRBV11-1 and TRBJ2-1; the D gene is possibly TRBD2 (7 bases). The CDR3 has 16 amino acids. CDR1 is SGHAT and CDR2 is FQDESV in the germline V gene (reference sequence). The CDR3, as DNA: TGTGCCAGCAGCTTAGTGAGGGCGGGGGCAGGAAATGCGCAGTTCTTC. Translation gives CASSLVRAGAGNAQFF.

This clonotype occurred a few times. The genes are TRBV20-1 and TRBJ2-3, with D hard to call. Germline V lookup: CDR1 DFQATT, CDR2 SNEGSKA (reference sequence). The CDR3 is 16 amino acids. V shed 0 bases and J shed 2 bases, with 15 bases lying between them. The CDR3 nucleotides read TGCAGTGCTAGAGAAATGCTTAGCCTCTCCACAGATACGCAGTATTTT. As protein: CSAREMLSLSTDTQYF.

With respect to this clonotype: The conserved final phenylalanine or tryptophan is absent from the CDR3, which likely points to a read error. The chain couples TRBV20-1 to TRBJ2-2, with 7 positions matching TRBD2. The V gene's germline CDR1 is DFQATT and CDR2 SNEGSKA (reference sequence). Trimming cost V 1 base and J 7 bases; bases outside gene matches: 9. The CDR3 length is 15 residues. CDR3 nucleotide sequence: TGCAGTGCTAGAGCGCAGCGGGAATGGGACGGGGAGCTGTTTTCT. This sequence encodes CSARAQREWDGELFS.

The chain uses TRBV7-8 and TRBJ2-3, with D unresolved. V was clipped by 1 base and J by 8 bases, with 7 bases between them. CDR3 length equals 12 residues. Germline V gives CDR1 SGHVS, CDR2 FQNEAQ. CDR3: CASSLGFCTQYF. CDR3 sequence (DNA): TGTGCCAGCAGCTTAGGATTCTGTACGCAGTATTTT.

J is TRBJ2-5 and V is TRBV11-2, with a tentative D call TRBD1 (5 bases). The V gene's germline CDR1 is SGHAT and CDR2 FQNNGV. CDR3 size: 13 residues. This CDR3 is CTIRVGVKETQYF. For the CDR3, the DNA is TGTACCATCAGGGTTGGGGTTAAAGAGACCCAGTACTTC. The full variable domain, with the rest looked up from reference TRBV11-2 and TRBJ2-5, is EAGVAQSPRYKIIEKRQSVAFWCNPISGHATLYWYQQILGQGPKLLIQFQNNGVVDDSQLPKDRFSAERLKGVDSTLKIQPAKLEDSAVYLCTIRVGVKETQYFGPGTRLLVL.

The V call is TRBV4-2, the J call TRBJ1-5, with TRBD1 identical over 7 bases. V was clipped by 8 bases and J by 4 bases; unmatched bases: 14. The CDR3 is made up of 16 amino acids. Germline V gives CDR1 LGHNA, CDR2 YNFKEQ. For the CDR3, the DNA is TGTGCCAGCGGCTGCACGGGACAGATAATAAATCAGCCCCAGCATTTT. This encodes CASGCTGQIINQPQHF.

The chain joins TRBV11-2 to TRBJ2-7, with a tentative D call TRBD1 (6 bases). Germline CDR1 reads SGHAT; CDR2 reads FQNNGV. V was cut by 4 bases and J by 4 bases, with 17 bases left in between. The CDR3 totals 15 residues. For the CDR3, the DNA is TGTGCCAGCAGCTCGGCGACAGGCTGGACATACGAGCAGTACTTC. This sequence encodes CASSSATGWTYEQYF.

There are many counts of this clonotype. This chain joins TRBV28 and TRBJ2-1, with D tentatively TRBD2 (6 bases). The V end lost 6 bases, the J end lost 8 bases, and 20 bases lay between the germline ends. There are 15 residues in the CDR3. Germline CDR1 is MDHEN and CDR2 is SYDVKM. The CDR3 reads CASSLESAGGDEQFF. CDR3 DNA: TGTGCCAGCAGCTTAGAGTCCGCCGGGGGTGATGAGCAGTTCTTC.

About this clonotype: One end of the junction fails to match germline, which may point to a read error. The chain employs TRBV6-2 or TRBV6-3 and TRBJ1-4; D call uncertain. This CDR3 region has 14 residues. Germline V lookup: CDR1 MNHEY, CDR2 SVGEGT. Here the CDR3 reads CANSYAGENEKLFF. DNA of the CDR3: TGTGCCAACAGTTACGCTGGAGAGAATGAAAAATTGTTTTTT.

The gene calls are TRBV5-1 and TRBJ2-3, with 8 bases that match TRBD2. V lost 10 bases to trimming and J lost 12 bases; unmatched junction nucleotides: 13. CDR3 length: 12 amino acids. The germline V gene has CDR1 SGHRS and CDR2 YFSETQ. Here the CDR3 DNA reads TGCGCCGGCGCCACCAGCGGGAGCCCCCAGTATTTT. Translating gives CAGATSGSPQYF.

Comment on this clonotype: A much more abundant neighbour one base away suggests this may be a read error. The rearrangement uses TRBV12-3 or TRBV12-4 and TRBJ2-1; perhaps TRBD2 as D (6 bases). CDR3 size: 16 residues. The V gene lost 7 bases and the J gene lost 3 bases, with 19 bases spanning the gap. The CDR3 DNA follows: TGTGCCAGCACTTTTGTGGGAGGCCTAAACTACAATGAGCAGTTCTTC. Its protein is CASTFVGGLNYNEQFF.

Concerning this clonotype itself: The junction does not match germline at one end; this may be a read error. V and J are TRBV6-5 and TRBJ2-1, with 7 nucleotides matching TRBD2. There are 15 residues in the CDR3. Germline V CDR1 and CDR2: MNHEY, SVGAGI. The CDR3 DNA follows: TGTGCCAGCAGAATCCGGATTAGCGGGTCGAGTGAGCAGTTATTC. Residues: CASRIRISGSSEQLF.

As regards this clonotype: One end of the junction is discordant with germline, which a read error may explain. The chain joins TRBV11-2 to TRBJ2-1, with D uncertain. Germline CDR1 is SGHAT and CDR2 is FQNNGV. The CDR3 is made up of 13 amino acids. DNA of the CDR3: TGTACCAGCAGCCTCCCGTCTATTGATGAGCAGTTCTTC. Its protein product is CTSSLPSIDEQFF. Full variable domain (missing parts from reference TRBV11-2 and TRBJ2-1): EAGVAQSPRYKIIEKRQSVAFWCNPISGHATLYWYQQILGQGPKLLIQFQNNGVVDDSQLPKDRFSAERLKGVDSTLKIQPAKLEDSAVYLCTSSLPSIDEQFFGPGTRLTVL.

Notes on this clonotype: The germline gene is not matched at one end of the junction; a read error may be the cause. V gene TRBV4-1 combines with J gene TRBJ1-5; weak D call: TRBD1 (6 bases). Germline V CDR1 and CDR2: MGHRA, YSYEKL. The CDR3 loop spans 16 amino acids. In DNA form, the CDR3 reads TGCGCCAACAGCCAAGATGACAGGCCCGACAATCAGCCCCAACATTTT. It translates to CANSQDDRPDNQPQHF.

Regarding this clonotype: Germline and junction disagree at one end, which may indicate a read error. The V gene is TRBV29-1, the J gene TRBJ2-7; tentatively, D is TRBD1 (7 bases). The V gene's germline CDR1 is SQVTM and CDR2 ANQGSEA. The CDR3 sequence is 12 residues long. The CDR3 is CIVGQGGYGQYF. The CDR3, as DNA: TGCATCGTTGGTCAGGGGGGCTACGGGCAATACTTC.

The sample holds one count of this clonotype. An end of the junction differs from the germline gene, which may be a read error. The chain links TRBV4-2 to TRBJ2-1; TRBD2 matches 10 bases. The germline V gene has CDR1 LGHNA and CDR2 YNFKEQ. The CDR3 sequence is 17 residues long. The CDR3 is CASNQNSASGSSYEQFF. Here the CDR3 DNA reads TGTGCCAGCAACCAAAATTCGGCTAGCGGGAGTTCGTATGAGCAGTTCTTC.

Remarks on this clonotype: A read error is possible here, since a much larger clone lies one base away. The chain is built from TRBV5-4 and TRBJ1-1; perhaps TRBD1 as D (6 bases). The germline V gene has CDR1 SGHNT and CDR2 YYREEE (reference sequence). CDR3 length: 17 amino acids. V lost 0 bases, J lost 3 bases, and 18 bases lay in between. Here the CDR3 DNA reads TGTGCCAGCAGCTTGGCGAGAGGGGGAGAAATGGACACTGAAGCTTTCTTT. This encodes CASSLARGGEMDTEAFF.

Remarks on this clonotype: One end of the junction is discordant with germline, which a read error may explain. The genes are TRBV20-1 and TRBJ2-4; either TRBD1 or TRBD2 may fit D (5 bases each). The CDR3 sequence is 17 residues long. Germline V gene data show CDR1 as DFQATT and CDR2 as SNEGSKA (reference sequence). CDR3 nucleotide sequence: TGCAGTGTAGGACGTGGGGCCTCATACGGGGCCAAGAACATTCAGTACTTC. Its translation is CSVGRGASYGAKNIQYF.

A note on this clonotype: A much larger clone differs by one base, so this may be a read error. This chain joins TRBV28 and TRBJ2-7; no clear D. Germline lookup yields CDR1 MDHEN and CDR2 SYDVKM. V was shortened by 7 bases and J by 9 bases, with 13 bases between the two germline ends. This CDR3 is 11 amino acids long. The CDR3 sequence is CASTSRSVQYF. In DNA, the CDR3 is TGTGCCAGCACTTCTAGGTCGGTGCAGTACTTC. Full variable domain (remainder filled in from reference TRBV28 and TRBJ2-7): DVKVTQSSRYLVKRTGEKVFLECVQDMDHENMFWYRQDPGLGLRLIYFSYDVKMKEKGDIPEGYSVSREKKERFSLILESASTNQTSMYLCASTSRSVQYFGPGTRLTVT.

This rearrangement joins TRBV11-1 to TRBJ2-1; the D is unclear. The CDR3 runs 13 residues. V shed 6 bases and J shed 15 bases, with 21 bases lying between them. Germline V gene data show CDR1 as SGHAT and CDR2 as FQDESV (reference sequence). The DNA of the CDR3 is TGTGCCAGCAGGTTACCTCCGCTGGATGAGATGTTCTTC. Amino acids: CASRLPPLDEMFF.

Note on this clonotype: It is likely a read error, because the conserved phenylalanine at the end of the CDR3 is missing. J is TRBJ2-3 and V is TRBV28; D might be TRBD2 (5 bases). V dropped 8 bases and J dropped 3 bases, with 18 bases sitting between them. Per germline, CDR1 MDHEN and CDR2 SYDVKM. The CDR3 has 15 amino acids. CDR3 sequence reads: CASGSGGVGTDTQYS. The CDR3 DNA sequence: TGTGCCAGCGGCTCAGGAGGAGTCGGAACAGATACGCAGTATTCT.

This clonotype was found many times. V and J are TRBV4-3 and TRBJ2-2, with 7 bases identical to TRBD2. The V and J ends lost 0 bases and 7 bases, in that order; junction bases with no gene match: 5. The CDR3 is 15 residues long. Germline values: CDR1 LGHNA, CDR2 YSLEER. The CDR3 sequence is CASSQEGGRSGELFF. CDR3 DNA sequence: TGCGCCAGCAGCCAAGAGGGCGGGAGAAGCGGGGAGCTGTTTTTT.